This TCR beta chain derives from a study of post-analysis software for immune sequencing data. Details on this clonotype: Its antigen is undetermined.

Study-level results: The normalized Chao1 diversity of multiple sclerosis patients was significantly lower than that of controls. F measure showed strong co-clustering of same-batch samples.

The library was made from cDNA and included unique molecular identifiers. MiXCR, run by TCRdb on the PCR reads, gives a single entry per CDR3 protein. The data hold about 540,000 distinct CDR3 sequences, with around a third observed a single time. The sample taken for sequencing was blood. The clonotype originates from a girl under 18 with multiple sclerosis.

CDR3 in amino acids: CASSQAGGVDEQFF. In DNA, the CDR3 is TGTGCCAGCAGCCAAGCGGGGGGGGTCGATGAGCAGTTCTTC. The V gene is TRBV12-3 or TRBV12-4, the J gene TRBJ2-1, with 10 positions matching TRBD2. The CDR3 has 14 amino acids. V trimming: 6 bases; J trimming: 8 bases; junction bases outside the gene matches: 7.